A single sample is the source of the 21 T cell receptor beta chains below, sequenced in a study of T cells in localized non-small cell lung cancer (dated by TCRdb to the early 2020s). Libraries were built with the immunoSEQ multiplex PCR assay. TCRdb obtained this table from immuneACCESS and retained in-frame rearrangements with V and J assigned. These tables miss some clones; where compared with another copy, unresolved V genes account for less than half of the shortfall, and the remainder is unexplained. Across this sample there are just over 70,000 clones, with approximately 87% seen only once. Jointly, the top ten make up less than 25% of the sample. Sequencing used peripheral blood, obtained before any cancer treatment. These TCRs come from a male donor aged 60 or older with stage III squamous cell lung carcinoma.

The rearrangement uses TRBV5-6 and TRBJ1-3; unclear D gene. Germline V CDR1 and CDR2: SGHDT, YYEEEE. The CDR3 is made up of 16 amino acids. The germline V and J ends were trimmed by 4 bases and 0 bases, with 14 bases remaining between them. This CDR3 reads CASSPVGLDSGNTIYF. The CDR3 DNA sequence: TGTGCCAGCAGCCCGGTCGGCCTCGACTCTGGAAACACCATATATTTT. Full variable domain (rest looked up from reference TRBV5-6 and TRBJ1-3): DAGVTQSPTHLIKTRGQQVTLRCSPKSGHDTVSWYQQALGQGPQFIFQYYEEEERQRGNFPDRFSGHQFPNYSSELNVNALLLGDSALYLCASSPVGLDSGNTIYFGEGSWLTVV.

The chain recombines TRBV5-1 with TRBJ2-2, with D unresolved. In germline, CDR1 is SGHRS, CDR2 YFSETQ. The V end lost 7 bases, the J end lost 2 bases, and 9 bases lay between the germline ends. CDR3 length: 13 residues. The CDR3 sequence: CASGRPNTGELFF. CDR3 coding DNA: TGCGCCAGCGGCAGGCCAAACACCGGGGAGCTGTTTTTT.

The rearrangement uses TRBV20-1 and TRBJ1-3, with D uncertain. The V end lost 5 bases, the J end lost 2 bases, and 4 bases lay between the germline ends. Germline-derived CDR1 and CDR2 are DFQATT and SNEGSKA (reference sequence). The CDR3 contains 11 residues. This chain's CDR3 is CSAPTGNTIYF. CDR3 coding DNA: TGCAGTGCTCCCACTGGAAACACCATATATTTT.

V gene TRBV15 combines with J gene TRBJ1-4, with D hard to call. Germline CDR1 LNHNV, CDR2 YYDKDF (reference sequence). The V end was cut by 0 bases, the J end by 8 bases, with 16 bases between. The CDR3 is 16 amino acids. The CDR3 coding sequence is TGTGCCACCAGCAGAGATCTGGGGAACCCGCGAGAAAAACTGTTTTTT. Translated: CATSRDLGNPREKLFF. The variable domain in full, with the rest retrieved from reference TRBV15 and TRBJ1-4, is DAMVIQNPRYQVTQFGKPVTLSCSQTLNHNVMYWYQQKSSQAPKLLFHYYDKDFNNEADTPDNFQSRRPNTSFCFLDIRSPGLGDTAMYLCATSRDLGNPREKLFFGSGTQLSVL.

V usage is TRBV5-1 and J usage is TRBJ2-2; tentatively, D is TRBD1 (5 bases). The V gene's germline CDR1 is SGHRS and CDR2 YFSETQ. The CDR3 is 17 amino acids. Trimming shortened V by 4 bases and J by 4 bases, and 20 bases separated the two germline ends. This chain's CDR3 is CASSPDIARGITGELFF. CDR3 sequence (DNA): TGCGCCAGCAGCCCTGACATAGCAAGGGGCATCACCGGGGAGCTGTTTTTT.

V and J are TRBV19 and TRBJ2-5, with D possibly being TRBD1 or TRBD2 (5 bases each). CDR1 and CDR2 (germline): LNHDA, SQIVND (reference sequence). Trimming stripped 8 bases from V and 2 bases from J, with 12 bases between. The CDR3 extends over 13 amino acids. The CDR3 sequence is CASGRGRQETQYF. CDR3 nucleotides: TGTGCCAGTGGACGGGGCAGGCAAGAGACCCAGTACTTC.

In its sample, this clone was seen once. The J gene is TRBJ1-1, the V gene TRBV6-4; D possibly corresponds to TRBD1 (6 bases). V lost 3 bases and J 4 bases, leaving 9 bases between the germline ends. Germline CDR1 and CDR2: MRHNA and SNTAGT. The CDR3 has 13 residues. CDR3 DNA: TGTGCCAGCAGTGAGGGGGCAAGCACTGAAGCTTTCTTT. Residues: CASSEGASTEAFF.

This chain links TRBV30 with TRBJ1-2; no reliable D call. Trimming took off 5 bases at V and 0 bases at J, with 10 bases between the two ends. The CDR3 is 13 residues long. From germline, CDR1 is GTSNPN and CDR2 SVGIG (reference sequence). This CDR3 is CAWGASANYGYTF. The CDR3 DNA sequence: TGTGCCTGGGGAGCTAGTGCTAACTATGGCTACACCTTC.

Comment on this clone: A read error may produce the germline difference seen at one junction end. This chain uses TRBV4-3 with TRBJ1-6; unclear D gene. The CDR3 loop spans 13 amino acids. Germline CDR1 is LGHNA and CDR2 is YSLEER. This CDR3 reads CASSKEYNSPLHF. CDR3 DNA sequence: TGCGCCAGCAGCAAAGAGTATAATTCACCCCTCCACTTT.

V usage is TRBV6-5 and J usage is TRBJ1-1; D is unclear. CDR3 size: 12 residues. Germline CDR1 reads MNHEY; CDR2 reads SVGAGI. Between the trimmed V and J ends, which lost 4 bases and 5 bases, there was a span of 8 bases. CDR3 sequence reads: CASSSPGTEAFF. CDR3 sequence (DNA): TGTGCCAGCAGTTCCCCCGGGACTGAAGCTTTCTTT.

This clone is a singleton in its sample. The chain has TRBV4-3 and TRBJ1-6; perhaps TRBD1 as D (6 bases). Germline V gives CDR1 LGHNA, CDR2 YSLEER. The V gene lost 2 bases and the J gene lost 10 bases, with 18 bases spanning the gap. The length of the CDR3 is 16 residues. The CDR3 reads CASSQSLTGSSSPLHF. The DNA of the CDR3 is TGCGCCAGCAGCCAATCACTGACAGGTTCGTCGTCACCCCTCCACTTT.

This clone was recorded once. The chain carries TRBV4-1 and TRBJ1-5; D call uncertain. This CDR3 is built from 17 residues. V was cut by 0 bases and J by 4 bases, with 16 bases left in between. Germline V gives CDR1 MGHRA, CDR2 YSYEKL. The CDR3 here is CASSQDQYGQSNQPQHF. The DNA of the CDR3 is TGCGCCAGCAGCCAAGATCAGTATGGGCAGTCAAATCAGCCCCAGCATTTT.

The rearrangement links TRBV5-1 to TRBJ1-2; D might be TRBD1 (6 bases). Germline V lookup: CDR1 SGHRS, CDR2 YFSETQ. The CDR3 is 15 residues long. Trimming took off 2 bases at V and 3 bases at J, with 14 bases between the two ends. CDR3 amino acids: CASSFTGGGDYGYTF. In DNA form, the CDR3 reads TGCGCCAGCAGCTTCACTGGGGGCGGGGACTATGGCTACACCTTC.

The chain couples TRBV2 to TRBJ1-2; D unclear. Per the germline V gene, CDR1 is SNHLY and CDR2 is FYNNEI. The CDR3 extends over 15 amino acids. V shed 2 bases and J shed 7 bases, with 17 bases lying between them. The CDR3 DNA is TGTGCCAGCAGTGAAAAACTGGGCAAAAGCGGTGGCTACACCTTC. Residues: CASSEKLGKSGGYTF.

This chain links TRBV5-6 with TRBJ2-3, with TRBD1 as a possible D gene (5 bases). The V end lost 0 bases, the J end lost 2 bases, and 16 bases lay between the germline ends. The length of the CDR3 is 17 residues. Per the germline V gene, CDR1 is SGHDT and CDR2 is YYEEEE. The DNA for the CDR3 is TGTGCCAGCAGCTTGGGGTCTAGGGGTACATTCACAGATACGCAGTATTTT. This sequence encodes CASSLGSRGTFTDTQYF.

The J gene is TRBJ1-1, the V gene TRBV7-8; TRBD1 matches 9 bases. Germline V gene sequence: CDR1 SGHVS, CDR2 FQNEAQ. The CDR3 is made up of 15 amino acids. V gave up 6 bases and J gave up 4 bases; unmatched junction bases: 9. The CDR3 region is CASSPGTGSVTEAFF. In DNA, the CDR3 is TGTGCCAGCAGTCCCGGGACAGGGAGTGTCACTGAAGCTTTCTTT.

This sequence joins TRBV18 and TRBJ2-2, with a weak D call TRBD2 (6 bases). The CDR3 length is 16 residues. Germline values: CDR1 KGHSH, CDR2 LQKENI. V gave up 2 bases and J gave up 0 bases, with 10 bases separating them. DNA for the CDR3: TGTGCCAGCTCACCAGGAGGGGAAGCGAACACCGGGGAGCTGTTTTTT. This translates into CASSPGGEANTGELFF.

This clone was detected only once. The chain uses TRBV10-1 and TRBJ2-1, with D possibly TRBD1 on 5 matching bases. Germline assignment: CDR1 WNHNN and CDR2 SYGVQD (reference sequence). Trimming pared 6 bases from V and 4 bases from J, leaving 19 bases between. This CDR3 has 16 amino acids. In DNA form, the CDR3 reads TGCGCCAGCAGCGACCCTGGAACAGGAGTTTACAATGAGCAGTTCTTC. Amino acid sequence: CASSDPGTGVYNEQFF.

The CDR3 region has the DNA TGTGCCAGCAGCGCCGGGGGAGATTCTGGGAGAACGCAGTATTTT. It encodes CASSAGGDSGRTQYF. J is TRBJ2-3 and V is TRBV9; D may be TRBD2 (6 bases). The V gene's germline CDR1 is SGDLS and CDR2 YYNGEE. CDR3 length: 15 amino acids. The V and J ends lost 3 bases and 9 bases respectively, with 20 bases between them.

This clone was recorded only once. Here the CDR3 reads CASSILQQGGYTF. For the CDR3, the DNA is TGTGCCAGTAGTATCCTCCAGCAGGGGGGCTACACCTTC. This rearrangement joins TRBV19 to TRBJ1-2; maybe TRBD1 (6 bases). CDR3 length: 13 amino acids. Germline V gene data show CDR1 as LNHDA and CDR2 as SQIVND (reference sequence). The germline V and J ends were trimmed by 3 bases and 8 bases, with 13 bases remaining between them.

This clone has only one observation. The CDR3 DNA reads TGTGCCAGCAGCTTGGTGGGACGCCGTGAGCAGTACGTC. This codes for CASSLVGRREQYV. V gene TRBV5-5 combines with J gene TRBJ2-7; D may correspond to TRBD1 or TRBD2 (5 bases each). This CDR3 spans 13 amino acids. Per germline, CDR1 SGHKS and CDR2 YYEKEE (reference sequence). V shed 0 bases and J shed 7 bases, with 11 bases lying between them.